This T cell receptor beta chain was sequenced in a study of memory CD4+ T cells and cytomegalovirus serostatus. Overall study: Donors were healthy Belgian adults, several CMV seropositive and approximately 25 seronegative. Whole-study results and caveats: Of more than 150 reported CMV TCRbeta sequences, about 70 were found in memory CD4+ repertoires.

The sample holds a few counts of this clone. The antigen is undetermined. Different DNA sequences within this sample yield the same CDR3. The sort gate was single viable CD3+CD4+CD8-CD45RO+ cells for memory CD4+ T cells. Total CD4+ T cells were enriched by CD4 positive selection. Trimming removed 0 bases from V and 4 bases from J, with 10 bases in between. The V gene's germline CDR1 is SGHRS and CDR2 YFSETQ. The CDR3 has 14 residues. How the authors handled the data: Out-of-frame sequences were removed, leaving 2 million to 2.5 million distinct TCRbeta sequences. Sequencing used immunoSEQ multiplex PCR; TCRdb keeps in-frame clones, though not all of them. The V and J calls and the clone size are those of that table, but D and trimming were determined from the DNA. Among some 58,000 clones listed, more than 70% were seen once.

The sequencing sample was made of memory CD4+ T cells from blood. V gene TRBV5-1 combines with J gene TRBJ1-2; D not certain. The TCR originated in an adult in good health and CMV-seronegative. The CDR3 DNA sequence: TGCGCCAGCAGCTTGGGCGCAGGTGGCTATGGCTACACCTTC. Translating it yields CASSLGAGGYGYTF.